This entry lists 29 T cell receptor beta chains sequenced from one sample in a study of T cell repertoires in cytomegalovirus infection. TCRdb re-analysed the reads in MiXCR, keeping a single row per CDR3 protein. The sample includes around 330,000 distinct CDR3 sequences, 17% of them seen just once. What was sequenced was PBMCs. The origin of the receptors is a human donor in good health (CMV status not recorded). Some clones in this sample may be carry-over from other donors' samples.

This clonotype was seen only a few times. The gene calls are TRBV7-9 and TRBJ2-5; tentative D call: TRBD1 (5 bases). The germline CDR1 and CDR2 sequences are SEHNR and FQNEAQ (reference sequence). V lost 0 bases, J lost 2 bases, and 10 bases lay in between. The CDR3 extends over 15 amino acids. For the CDR3, the DNA is TGTGCCAGCAGCTTAGCGGGGCGGATACAAGAGACCCAGTACTTC. Protein product: CASSLAGRIQETQYF.

This clonotype has a handful of counts. This chain connects TRBV12-3 or TRBV12-4 to TRBJ2-7, with D perhaps TRBD1 (5 bases). Trimming pared 4 bases from V and 6 bases from J, leaving 13 bases between. The CDR3 runs 13 residues. CDR3 coding DNA: TGTGCCAGCAGTTCTGCAACAGGCGGCGAGCAGTACTTC. It yields the protein CASSSATGGEQYF.

This clonotype was seen repeatedly, ten times or more. This rearrangement joins TRBV28 to TRBJ2-1; TRBD1 matches 7 bases. Germline assignment: CDR1 MDHEN and CDR2 SYDVKM. The CDR3 length is 16 residues. V gave up 0 bases and J gave up 4 bases; unmatched junction bases: 6. The CDR3 is CASSLWNRGSYNEQFF. The DNA of the CDR3 is TGTGCCAGCAGTTTATGGAACAGGGGCTCTTACAATGAGCAGTTCTTC. The full variable domain, in which reference TRBV28 and TRBJ2-1 provide the parts outside the CDR3, is DVKVTQSSRYLVKRTGEKVFLECVQDMDHENMFWYRQDPGLGLRLIYFSYDVKMKEKGDIPEGYSVSREKKERFSLILESASTNQTSMYLCASSLWNRGSYNEQFFGPGTRLTVL.

Here the CDR3 DNA reads TGCAGTGCGCCTGGGTCGTCTGAAAAACTGTTTTTT. It yields the protein CSAPGSSEKLFF. V gene TRBV20-1 combines with J gene TRBJ1-4; D not resolved. Germline loops: CDR1 DFQATT, CDR2 SNEGSKA (reference sequence). The CDR3 covers 12 residues. V lost 6 bases and J lost 7, with 12 bases in between.

This chain links TRBV4-1 with TRBJ1-5; 7 bases are shared with TRBD1. Germline CDR1 reads MGHRA; CDR2 reads YSYEKL. The CDR3 extends over 16 amino acids. V was clipped by 0 bases and J by 6 bases; unmatched bases: 8. The CDR3 DNA is TGCGCCAGCAGCCAAGATTTAGAGGGGGCAGGTCAGCCCCAGCATTTT. Amino acid sequence: CASSQDLEGAGQPQHF.

The sample holds many counts of this clonotype. The rearrangement links TRBV7-9 to TRBJ1-1; D gene uncertain. The CDR3 has 12 amino acids. Deletions cut 6 bases from V and 8 bases from J, with 13 bases between. Germline V gene lookup returns CDR1 SEHNR and CDR2 FQNEAQ (reference sequence). This chain's CDR3 is CASSLGGEEAFF. The CDR3 DNA reads TGTGCCAGCAGTTTGGGCGGGGAGGAAGCTTTCTTT.

This chain links TRBV6-2 or TRBV6-3 with TRBJ1-5; 7 bases fit TRBD1. V was clipped by 6 bases and J by 4 bases; unmatched bases: 9. Germline V CDR1 and CDR2: MNHEY, SVGEGT. The CDR3 has 15 amino acids. CDR3 sequence reads: CASREGAGWNQPQHF. The CDR3, as DNA: TGTGCCAGCAGAGAGGGGGCCGGATGGAATCAGCCCCAGCATTTT.

This clonotype has ten or more counts. V usage is TRBV6-6 and J usage is TRBJ2-3; TRBD1 matches 10 bases. Germline CDR1 and CDR2: MNHNY and SVGAGI (reference sequence). Trimming removed 2 bases from V and 4 bases from J; junction bases left unmatched: 18. CDR3 length: 20 amino acids. For the CDR3, the DNA is TGTGCCAGCAGTTACCCCTCCTCGGGGCGACAGGGGGCGAGTTCAGATACGCAGTATTTT. Its protein is CASSYPSSGRQGASSDTQYF.

The chain employs TRBV28 and TRBJ1-5; a possible D gene is TRBD1 (5 bases). This CDR3 contains 16 residues. The V and J ends lost 6 bases and 4 bases respectively, with 19 bases between them. The germline CDR1 and CDR2 sequences are MDHEN and SYDVKM. The CDR3 sequence: CASSPLLAGMNQPQHF. CDR3 nucleotides: TGTGCCAGCAGCCCCCTGCTCGCAGGGATGAATCAGCCCCAGCATTTT. Full variable domain (missing parts from reference TRBV28 and TRBJ1-5): DVKVTQSSRYLVKRTGEKVFLECVQDMDHENMFWYRQDPGLGLRLIYFSYDVKMKEKGDIPEGYSVSREKKERFSLILESASTNQTSMYLCASSPLLAGMNQPQHFGDGTRLSIL.

Only a few counts were recorded for this clonotype. The gene calls are TRBV28 and TRBJ1-2; a weak D match, TRBD1 (6 bases). The CDR3 spans 14 residues. CDR1 MDHEN and CDR2 SYDVKM come from the germline V gene. V was clipped by 3 bases and J by 7 bases, with 15 bases between them. CDR3 coding DNA: TGTGCCAGCAGTTTGAAGCCAGGGGATTTTGGCTACACCTTC. Encoded protein: CASSLKPGDFGYTF.

There are many counts of this clonotype. The gene calls are TRBV7-9 and TRBJ1-1; D is perhaps TRBD1 (6 bases). The CDR3 is 17 amino acids. V was pared by 1 base and J by 2 bases, with 17 bases between. Looked up from germline, CDR1 is SEHNR and CDR2 is FQNEAQ (reference sequence). This CDR3 is CASSLVGGARGNTEAFF. CDR3 nucleotide sequence: TGTGCCAGCAGCTTAGTTGGGGGGGCGCGGGGAAACACTGAAGCTTTCTTT. Full variable domain (outside the CDR3, taken from reference TRBV7-9 and TRBJ1-1): DTGVSQNPRHKITKRGQNVTFRCDPISEHNRLYWYRQTLGQGPEFLTYFQNEAQLEKSRLLSDRFSAERPKGSFSTLEIQRTEQGDSAMYLCASSLVGGARGNTEAFFGQGTRLTVV.

This rearrangement joins TRBV5-1 to TRBJ1-5; D not certain. Trimming removed 4 bases from V and 2 bases from J, with 16 bases in between. Germline V CDR1 and CDR2: SGHRS, YFSETQ. This CDR3 contains 16 residues. The CDR3 loop reads CASSVQPLVGNQPQHF. The CDR3 bases are TGCGCCAGCAGCGTTCAGCCCTTGGTGGGCAATCAGCCCCAGCATTTT.

The rearrangement uses TRBV3-1 and TRBJ2-2; a weak D match, TRBD2 (5 bases). The germline V gene has CDR1 LGHDT and CDR2 YNNKEL (reference sequence). This CDR3 comprises 14 residues. Trimming removed 4 bases at V and 7 bases at J, with 13 bases between. CDR3 coding DNA: TGTGCCAGCAGCCCCCTGACGGCGGGCGGGGAGCTGTTTTTT. Encoded protein: CASSPLTAGGELFF.

The chain carries TRBV7-9 and TRBJ2-7; no definite D call. The CDR3 totals 12 residues. CDR1 and CDR2 (germline): SEHNR, FQNEAQ (reference sequence). V lost 3 bases to trimming and J lost 4 bases, with 7 bases between them. As DNA, the CDR3 is TGTGCCAGCAGCTTCGAATCTTACGAGCAGTACTTC. The encoded protein is CASSFESYEQYF. The variable domain in full, with the rest retrieved from reference TRBV7-9 and TRBJ2-7, is DTGVSQNPRHKITKRGQNVTFRCDPISEHNRLYWYRQTLGQGPEFLTYFQNEAQLEKSRLLSDRFSAERPKGSFSTLEIQRTEQGDSAMYLCASSFESYEQYFGPGTRLTVT.

At least ten counts were recorded for this clonotype. This chain joins TRBV7-2 and TRBJ1-4, with a weak D call TRBD1 (6 bases). Deletions cut 4 bases from V and 8 bases from J, with 23 bases between. The germline CDR1 and CDR2 sequences are SGHTA and FQGNSA. There are 17 residues in the CDR3. The CDR3 region is CASSSDVGAGVEEKLFF. DNA of the CDR3: TGTGCCAGCAGCTCCGATGTCGGTGCAGGGGTGGAAGAAAAACTGTTTTTT. Together with reference TRBV7-2 and TRBJ1-4, the CDR3 gives the full variable domain: GAGVSQSPSNKVTEKGKDVELRCDPISGHTALYWYRQSLGQGLEFLIYFQGNSAPDKSGLPSDRFSAERTGGSVSTLTIQRTQQEDSAVYLCASSSDVGAGVEEKLFFGSGTQLSVL.

The sample holds a few counts of this clonotype. The rearrangement uses TRBV7-2 and TRBJ2-6; perhaps TRBD2 as D (6 bases). The germline gives CDR1 SGHTA, CDR2 FQGNSA. The V end was cut by 7 bases, the J end by 0 bases, with 19 bases between. CDR3 length: 18 residues. The CDR3 bases are TGTGCCAGCACCTTGAAAGCGGGTGGACACTCTGGGGCCAACGTCCTGACTTTC. Encoded protein: CASTLKAGGHSGANVLTF.

This clonotype appeared many times. V is TRBV28 and J is TRBJ2-5, with 16 positions matching TRBD2. There are 18 residues in the CDR3. V shed 6 bases and J 4 bases; nucleotides not matched to a gene: 11. Germline V gene data show CDR1 as MDHEN and CDR2 as SYDVKM. The CDR3: CASRLGLAGGRVPETQYF. The CDR3 DNA follows: TGTGCCAGCAGGTTGGGACTAGCGGGGGGGAGGGTCCCAGAGACCCAGTACTTC.

As regards this clonotype: The germline gene is not matched at one end of the junction; a read error may be the cause. J is TRBJ1-2 and V is TRBV3-1, with a possible D match to TRBD1 (6 bases). The CDR3 totals 14 residues. From germline, CDR1 is LGHDT and CDR2 YNNKEL (reference sequence). Here the CDR3 DNA reads TGTGCCAGCAGCCAAGATTTGGGGGCCTATGGCTACAACTTC. Amino acids: CASSQDLGAYGYNF.

V and J are TRBV20-1 and TRBJ1-6; tentatively, D is TRBD1 (6 bases). CDR1 is DFQATT, CDR2 SNEGSKA, per germline (reference sequence). CDR3 length: 18 residues. V lost 6 bases, J lost 3 bases, and 24 bases lay in between. For the CDR3, the DNA is TGCAGTGCCCGGAGGGGGGCACAGGGACTCGTCTATAATTCACCCCTCCACTTT. Its translation is CSARRGAQGLVYNSPLHF.

The rearrangement links TRBV9 to TRBJ1-5, with D perhaps matching TRBD1 (5 bases). The CDR3 runs to 17 residues. Trimming pared 0 bases from V and 2 bases from J, leaving 15 bases between. CDR1 SGDLS and CDR2 YYNGEE come from the germline V gene. The CDR3 nucleotides are TGTGCCAGCAGCGTAGTGGGGCCCGAACTTCGCAATCAGCCCCAGCATTTT. This sequence encodes CASSVVGPELRNQPQHF.

The rearrangement uses TRBV15 and TRBJ2-7; weak D call: TRBD2 (5 bases). The CDR3 loop spans 13 amino acids. CDR1 and CDR2 (germline): LNHNV, YYDKDF (reference sequence). Trimming stripped 4 bases from V and 6 bases from J, with 13 bases between. The CDR3 DNA reads as TGTGCCACCAGCATCCAGTCGGGATTCGAGCAGTACTTC. Encoded protein: CATSIQSGFEQYF.

The table lists this clonotype with a few counts. The chain joins TRBV10-3 to TRBJ2-7; D is possibly TRBD2 (5 bases). Per the germline V gene, CDR1 is ENHRY and CDR2 is SYGVKD. The CDR3 length is 16 residues. The V end was cut by 4 bases, the J end by 6 bases, with 22 bases between. The CDR3 here is CAISGMGSPEFREQYF. CDR3 in DNA: TGTGCCATCAGTGGAATGGGGAGCCCCGAGTTCCGCGAGCAGTACTTC.

There are a few counts of this clonotype. The chain carries TRBV9 and TRBJ2-7; TRBD1 matches 8 bases. V lost 3 bases to trimming and J lost 1 base; unmatched junction nucleotides: 12. CDR1 is SGDLS, CDR2 YYNGEE, per germline. There are 17 residues in the CDR3. CDR3 coding DNA: TGTGCCAGCAGCGCGGGAATGCAGGGGGCCCCATCCTACGAGCAGTACTTC. This sequence encodes CASSAGMQGAPSYEQYF.

This clonotype was seen many times. The chain uses TRBV7-2 and TRBJ2-7; no definite D call. CDR3 length: 16 residues. CDR1 and CDR2 (germline): SGHTA, FQGNSA. V was trimmed by 1 base and J by 0 bases, leaving 13 bases between them. CDR3 in DNA: TGTGCCAGCAGCTTAGGAGCCAGCCTCCCCTCCTACGAGCAGTACTTC. It codes for CASSLGASLPSYEQYF.

A few counts support this clonotype. This rearrangement joins TRBV11-2 to TRBJ2-7, with 8 positions matching TRBD1. The trim removed 5 bases at V and 6 bases at J, leaving 6 bases unmatched. Germline V gives CDR1 SGHAT, CDR2 FQNNGV. CDR3 length equals 13 residues. The CDR3, as DNA: TGTGCCAGCAGCCGGGACAGGCTGCGCGAGCAGTACTTC. Its protein is CASSRDRLREQYF.

There are many counts of this clonotype. The V gene is TRBV10-3, the J gene TRBJ2-5; 7 positions agree with TRBD1. Per germline, CDR1 ENHRY and CDR2 SYGVKD. CDR3 length: 14 amino acids. J was trimmed by 9 bases and V by 8 bases; bases with no gene match: 15. DNA for the CDR3: TGTGCCATCGGAGTACCGACAGGGTCCGGGGCCCAGTACTTC. Protein: CAIGVPTGSGAQYF.

This clonotype was recorded many times. The chain recombines TRBV7-2 with TRBJ1-4; D perhaps matches TRBD1 (6 bases). Germline lookup yields CDR1 SGHTA and CDR2 FQGNSA. Trimming took 3 bases from V and 3 from J, leaving 11 bases between them. The length of the CDR3 is 15 residues. The CDR3 loop is CASSLGGRPNEKLFF. The CDR3, as DNA: TGTGCCAGCAGCTTGGGGGGGCGACCTAATGAAAAACTGTTTTTT.

There are a few counts of this clonotype. This chain joins TRBV18 and TRBJ1-1; D might be TRBD1 (6 bases). Germline assignment: CDR1 KGHSH and CDR2 LQKENI. This CDR3 has 14 amino acids. With 6 bases removed from V and 0 bases from J, the gap between germline ends came to 11 bases. CDR3 residues: CASSGGAVNTEAFF. CDR3 DNA sequence: TGTGCCAGCTCGGGGGGGGCGGTGAACACTGAAGCTTTCTTT.

Only a few counts were recorded for this clonotype. This chain links TRBV5-4 with TRBJ2-2, with D tentatively TRBD2 (6 bases). Per germline, CDR1 SGHNT and CDR2 YYREEE (reference sequence). The CDR3 has 14 amino acids. V lost 6 bases, J lost 7 bases, and 16 bases lay in between. The CDR3 bases are TGTGCCAGCAACTTCCGGGGAGGCAACGGGGAGCTGTTTTTT. Translating it yields CASNFRGGNGELFF.